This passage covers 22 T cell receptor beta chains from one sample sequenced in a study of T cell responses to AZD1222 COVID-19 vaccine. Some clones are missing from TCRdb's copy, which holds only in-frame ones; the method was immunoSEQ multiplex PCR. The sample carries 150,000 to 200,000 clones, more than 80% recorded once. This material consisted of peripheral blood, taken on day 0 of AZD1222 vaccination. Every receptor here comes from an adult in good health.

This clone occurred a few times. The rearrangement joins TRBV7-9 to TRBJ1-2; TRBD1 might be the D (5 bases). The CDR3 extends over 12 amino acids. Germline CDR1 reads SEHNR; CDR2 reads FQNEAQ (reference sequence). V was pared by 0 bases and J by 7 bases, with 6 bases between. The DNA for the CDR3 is TGTGCCAGCAGCTTAGCAGACAGTGGCTACACCTTC. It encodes CASSLADSGYTF.

This CDR3 is CASSPQFYPEKLFF. The CDR3 nucleotides are TGTGCCAGCAGCCCTCAATTTTATCCTGAAAAACTGTTTTTT. This chain joins TRBV3-1 (or the pseudogene TRBV3-2) and TRBJ1-4; D call uncertain. Germline V lookup: CDR1 LGHDT, CDR2 YNNKEL (reference sequence). The CDR3 sequence is 14 residues long. Trimming cost V 4 bases and J 7 bases, with 13 bases left between them.

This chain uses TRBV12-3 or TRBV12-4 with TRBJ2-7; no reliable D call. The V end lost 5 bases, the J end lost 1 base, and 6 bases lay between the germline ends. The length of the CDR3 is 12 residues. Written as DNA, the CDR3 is TGTGCCAGCAGTAGAGTTTCCTACGAGCAGTACTTC. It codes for CASSRVSYEQYF.

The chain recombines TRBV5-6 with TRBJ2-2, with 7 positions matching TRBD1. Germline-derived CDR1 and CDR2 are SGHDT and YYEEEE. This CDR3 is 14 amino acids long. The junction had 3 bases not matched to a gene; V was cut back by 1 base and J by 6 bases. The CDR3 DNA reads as TGTGCCAGCAGCTTGACAGGGGTACCCGGGGAGCTGTTTTTT. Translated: CASSLTGVPGELFF.

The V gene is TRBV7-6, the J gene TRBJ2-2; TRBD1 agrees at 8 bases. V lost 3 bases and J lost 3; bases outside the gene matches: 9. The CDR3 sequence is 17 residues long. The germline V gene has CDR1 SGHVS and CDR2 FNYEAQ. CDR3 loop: CASSFLTGDWDTGELFF. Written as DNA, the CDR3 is TGTGCCAGCAGCTTCTTGACAGGGGATTGGGACACCGGGGAGCTGTTTTTT. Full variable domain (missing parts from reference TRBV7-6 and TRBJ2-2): GAGVSQSPRYKVTKRGQDVALRCDPISGHVSLYWYRQALGQGPEFLTYFNYEAQQDKSGLPNDRFSAERPEGSISTLTIQRTEQRDSAMYRCASSFLTGDWDTGELFFGEGSRLTVL.

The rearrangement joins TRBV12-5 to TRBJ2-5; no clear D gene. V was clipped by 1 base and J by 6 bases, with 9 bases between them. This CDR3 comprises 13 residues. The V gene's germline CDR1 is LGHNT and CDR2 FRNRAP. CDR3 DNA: TGTGCTAGTGGTTTGGGGGGATTAAAGACCCAGTACTTC. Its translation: CASGLGGLKTQYF.

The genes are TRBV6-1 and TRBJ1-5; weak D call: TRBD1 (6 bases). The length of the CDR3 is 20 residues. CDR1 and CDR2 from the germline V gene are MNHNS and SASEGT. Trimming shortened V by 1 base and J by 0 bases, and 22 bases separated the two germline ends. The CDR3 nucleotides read TGTGCCAGCAGTGAAGGTATAACGAGTCTCGAGGGACATAGCAATCAGCCCCAGCATTTT. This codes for CASSEGITSLEGHSNQPQHF.

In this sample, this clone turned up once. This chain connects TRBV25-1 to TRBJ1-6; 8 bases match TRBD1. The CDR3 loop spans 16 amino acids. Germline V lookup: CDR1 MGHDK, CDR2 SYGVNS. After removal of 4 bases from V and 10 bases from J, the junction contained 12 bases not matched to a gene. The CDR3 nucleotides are TGTGCCAGCAGTGCCAACCGGGGACAGGTCAACTCACCCCTCCACTTT. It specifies CASSANRGQVNSPLHF.

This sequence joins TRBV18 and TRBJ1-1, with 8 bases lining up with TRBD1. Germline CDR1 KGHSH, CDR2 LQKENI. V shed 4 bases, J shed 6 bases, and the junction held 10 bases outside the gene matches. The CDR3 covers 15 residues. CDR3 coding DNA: TGTGCCAGCTCACTGGGGTTGGACAGGGCCGCTGAAGCTTTCTTT. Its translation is CASSLGLDRAAEAFF.

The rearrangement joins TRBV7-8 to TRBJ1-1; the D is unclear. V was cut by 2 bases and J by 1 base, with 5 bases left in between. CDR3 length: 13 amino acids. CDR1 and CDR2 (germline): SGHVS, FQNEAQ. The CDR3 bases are TGTGCCAGCAGCTTAACGAGGAACACTGAAGCTTTCTTT. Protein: CASSLTRNTEAFF.

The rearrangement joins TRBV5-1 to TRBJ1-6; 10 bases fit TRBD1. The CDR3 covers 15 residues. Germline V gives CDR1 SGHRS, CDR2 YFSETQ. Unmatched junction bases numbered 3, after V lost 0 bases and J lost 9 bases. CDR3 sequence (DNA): TGCGCCAGCAGCTTGGCCGGGACAGGGGCTTCACCCCTCCACTTT. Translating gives CASSLAGTGASPLHF.

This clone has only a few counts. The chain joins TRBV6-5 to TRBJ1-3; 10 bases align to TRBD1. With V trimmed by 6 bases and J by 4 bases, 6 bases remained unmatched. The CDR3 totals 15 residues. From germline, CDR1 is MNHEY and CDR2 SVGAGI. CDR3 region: CASRAGTGVGNTIYF. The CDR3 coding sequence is TGTGCCAGCAGAGCCGGGACAGGGGTCGGAAACACCATATATTTT.

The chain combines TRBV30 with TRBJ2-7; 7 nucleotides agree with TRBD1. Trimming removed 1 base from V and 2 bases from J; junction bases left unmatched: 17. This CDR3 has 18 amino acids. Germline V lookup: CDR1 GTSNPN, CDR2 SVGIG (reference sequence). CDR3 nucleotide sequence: TGTGCCTGGAGTGGAACAGGGGAAATCGGTAAGCGCCCCTACGAGCAGTACTTC. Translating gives CAWSGTGEIGKRPYEQYF.

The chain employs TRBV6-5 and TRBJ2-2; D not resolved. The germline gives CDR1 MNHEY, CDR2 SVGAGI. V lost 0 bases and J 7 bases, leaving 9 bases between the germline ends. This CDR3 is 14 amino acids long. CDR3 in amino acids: CASSYSRQNGELFF. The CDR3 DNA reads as TGTGCCAGCAGTTACTCCCGACAAAACGGGGAGCTGTTTTTT.

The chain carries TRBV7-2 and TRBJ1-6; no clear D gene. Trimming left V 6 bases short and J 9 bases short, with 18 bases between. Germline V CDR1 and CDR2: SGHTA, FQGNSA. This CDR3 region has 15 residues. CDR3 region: CASSFGGSLVSPLHF. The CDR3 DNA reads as TGTGCCAGCAGTTTTGGCGGCAGCTTAGTTTCACCCCTCCACTTT.

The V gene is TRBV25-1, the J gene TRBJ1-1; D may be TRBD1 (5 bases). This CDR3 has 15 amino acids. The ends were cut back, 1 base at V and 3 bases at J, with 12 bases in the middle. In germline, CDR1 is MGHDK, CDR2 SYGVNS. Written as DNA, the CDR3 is TGTGCCAGCAGTGAATGGGACCGAAGGTACACTGAAGCTTTCTTT. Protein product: CASSEWDRRYTEAFF.

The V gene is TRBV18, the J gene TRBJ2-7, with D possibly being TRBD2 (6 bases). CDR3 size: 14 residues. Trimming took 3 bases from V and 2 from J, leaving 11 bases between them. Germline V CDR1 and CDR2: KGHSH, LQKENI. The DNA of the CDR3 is TGTGCCAGCTCACCCGGGACTCAAGCCTACGAGCAGTACTTC. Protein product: CASSPGTQAYEQYF.

The CDR3 here is CSVEDRNEQFF. In DNA form, the CDR3 reads TGCAGCGTTGAAGATCGGAATGAGCAGTTCTTC. This rearrangement joins TRBV29-1 to TRBJ2-1; the D is unclear. CDR3 size: 11 residues. Trimming stripped 0 bases from V and 7 bases from J, with 4 bases between. Germline V gives CDR1 SQVTM, CDR2 ANQGSEA.

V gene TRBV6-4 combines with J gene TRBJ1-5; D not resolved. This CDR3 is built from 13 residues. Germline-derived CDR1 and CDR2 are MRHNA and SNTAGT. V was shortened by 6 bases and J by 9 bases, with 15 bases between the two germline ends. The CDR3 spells CASSATTLGPQHF. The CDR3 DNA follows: TGTGCCAGCAGCGCAACTACCCTCGGGCCCCAGCATTTT.

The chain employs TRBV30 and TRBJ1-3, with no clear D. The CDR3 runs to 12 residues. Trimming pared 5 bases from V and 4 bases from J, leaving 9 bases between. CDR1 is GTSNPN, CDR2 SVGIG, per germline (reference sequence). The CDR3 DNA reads TGTGCCTGGTCACCTTGGGGAAACACCATATATTTT. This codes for CAWSPWGNTIYF.

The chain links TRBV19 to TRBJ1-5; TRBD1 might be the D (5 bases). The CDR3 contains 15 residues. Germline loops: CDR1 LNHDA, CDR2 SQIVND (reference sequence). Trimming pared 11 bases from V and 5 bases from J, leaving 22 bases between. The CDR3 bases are TGTGCCTGTTCACGAGGGACCCCCGGCGATCAGCCCCAGCATTTT. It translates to CACSRGTPGDQPQHF.

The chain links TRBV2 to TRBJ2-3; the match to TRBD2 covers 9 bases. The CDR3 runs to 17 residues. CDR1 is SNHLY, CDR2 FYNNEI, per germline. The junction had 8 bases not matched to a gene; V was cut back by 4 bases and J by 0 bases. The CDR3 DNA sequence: TGTGCCAGCAGTGTGGATAGCGGGAGCCCTAGCACAGATACGCAGTATTTT. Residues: CASSVDSGSPSTDTQYF.